A selection of T cell receptor beta chains follows, all from one sample in a study of T cell responses to AZD1222 COVID-19 vaccine. The repertoire was sequenced with immunoSEQ multiplex PCR; TCRdb's copy has only in-frame clones and lacks some. The top ten hold about 3.8% of the sample, which has approximately 140,000 clones, about 90% seen once. The starting material was peripheral blood, obtained 28 days after the second AZD1222 dose. The receptors stem from an adult who received the AZD1222 COVID-19 vaccine. CDR3s leave out the opening cysteine and the closing phenylalanine or tryptophan. The order of the fields is D gene, J gene, V gene, clone size, CDR3 protein. A D gene is named only where the DNA matches it firmly. Rows give clone size only sometimes, using once, few, many, or a class for an expanded clone.

- TRBJ1-5 TRBV21-1 - ASSKARGYQPQH
- TRBJ1-4 TRBV21-1 - ASSSTSTREGQGVNEKLF
- TRBJ2-7 TRBV21-1 once ASSKEDSGTGESYEQY
- TRBJ1-1 TRBV2 - ASSAEGSHTEAF
- TRBJ1-3 TRBV6-5 - ASSSGETGNTIY
- TRBJ2-7 TRBV11-2 - ASSQGLASYEQY
- TRBJ1-5 TRBV11-2 - ASSLSNLNYQPQH
- TRBJ1-1 TRBV30 - AWSVSQNTEAF
TRBD2 TRBJ2-1 TRBV3-1/TRBV3-2 - ASIKTSGGPSRGEQF
- TRBJ1-1 TRBV6-5 - ASSYSTGGAEAF
- TRBJ1-2 TRBV11-2 - ASSLPSGARYGYT
- TRBJ2-5 TRBV24-1 - ATSERAGQETQY